This T cell receptor (beta chain) was found in a study of OX40 agonist ivuxolimab in advanced cancers. For the study at large: Every patient in dose escalation had hepatocellular carcinoma, melanoma, renal cell or head and neck cancer. Overall study findings and caveats: CD8+ T cells were the subset that, on average, had more expanded clones than CD4+. The 0.1-3.0 mg/kg partial responders had among the lowest clonal expansion. At 0.1 to 3.0 mg/kg, clonal expansion of CD4+ and CD8+ blood T cells had occurred by week 6.

Details on this clone: Its target is not known.

V gave up 11 bases and J gave up 4 bases, with 23 bases separating them. Germline V lookup: CDR1 SNHLY, CDR2 FYNNEI. The CDR3 loop spans 15 amino acids. Assay used: immunoSEQ multiplex PCR; TCRdb lists only in-frame clones, some missing. Of about 30,000 clones in the sample, less than 85% were seen once. V and J are TRBV2 and TRBJ1-1, with D perhaps matching TRBD1 (6 bases). The source material was CD4+ or CD8+ T cells sorted from blood, sampled in a trial of the OX40 agonist ivuxolimab. The receptor was isolated from an adult with an advanced solid tumor such as melanoma, head and neck, liver or kidney cancer. CDR3 amino acids: CAGLGGGGRVTEAFF. The CDR3 DNA follows: TGTGCCGGGCTGGGGGGAGGGGGTAGGGTCACTGAAGCTTTCTTT.